This T cell receptor beta chain was captured in a study of cytomegalovirus exposure and HLA in healthy donors. As concerns this clone: The target antigen is unknown.

The PCR ran on 60 Vbeta and 13 Jbeta primers. Assay used: immunoSEQ multiplex PCR; TCRdb lists only in-frame clones, some missing. This repertoire shows over 100,000 clones, less than 85% found once; its top ten account for roughly 2.1%. Germline V lookup: CDR1 MDHEN, CDR2 SYDVKM. V lost 4 bases to trimming and J lost 5 bases, with 14 bases between them. The CDR3 is 15 residues long. General study findings and limits: In all likelihood, a cluster of highly shared sequence variants was a sequencing artifact. Accurate prediction of HLA-A and HLA-B alleles (for most subjects) was reportedly achieved from TCR beta sequences. When analyzed later, a missense DCLRE1C variant was found to be linked to TCR beta V- and J-gene trimming.

This clonotype was obtained from a woman between 35 and 50 years old in good health and CMV-seropositive. Sequencing input: PBMCs. The chain recombines TRBV28 with TRBJ2-2; perhaps TRBD2 as D (7 bases). DNA of the CDR3: TGTGCCAGCAGTTCCGTCGGGGGGCCTACCGGGGAGCTGTTTTTT. It translates to CASSSVGGPTGELFF. The full variable domain, its missing parts supplied by reference TRBV28 and TRBJ2-2, is DVKVTQSSRYLVKRTGEKVFLECVQDMDHENMFWYRQDPGLGLRLIYFSYDVKMKEKGDIPEGYSVSREKKERFSLILESASTNQTSMYLCASSSVGGPTGELFFGEGSRLTVL.